The clone carrying this T cell receptor (beta chain) was seen only a few times. This specimen belongs to a study of CD8 T cells in ankylosing spondylitis. The V and J ends lost 1 base and 4 bases, in that order; junction bases with no gene match: 9. The CDR3 totals 17 residues. Germline assignment: CDR1 LGHDT and CDR2 YNNKEL (reference sequence). MiXCR was run by TCRdb on the 5' RACE reads, yielding one entry per CDR3 protein. The repertoire holds around 150,000 distinct CDR3 sequences, approximately 10% seen once, with around 4.1% in the top ten. V and J are TRBV3-1 and TRBJ2-1, with TRBD1 identical over 8 bases. The receptor was derived from a female donor with ankylosing spondylitis or in good health (not recorded which). Sequenced material: blood, either unsorted or a sorted T cell fraction (not recorded which). CDR3 residues: CASSQVYRQGRYNEQFF. The CDR3 bases are TGTGCCAGCAGCCAAGTCTACCGACAGGGGAGATACAATGAGCAGTTCTTC.